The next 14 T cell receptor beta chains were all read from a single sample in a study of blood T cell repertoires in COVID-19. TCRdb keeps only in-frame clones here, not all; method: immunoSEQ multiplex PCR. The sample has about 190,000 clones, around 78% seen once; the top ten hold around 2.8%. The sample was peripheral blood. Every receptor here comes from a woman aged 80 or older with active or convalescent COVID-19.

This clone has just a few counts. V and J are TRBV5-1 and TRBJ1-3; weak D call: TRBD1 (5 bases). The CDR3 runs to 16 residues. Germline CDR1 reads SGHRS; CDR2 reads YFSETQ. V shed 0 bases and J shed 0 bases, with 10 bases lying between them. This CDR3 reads CASSLGQPSSGNTIYF. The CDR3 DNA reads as TGCGCCAGCAGCTTGGGACAGCCGAGCTCTGGAAACACCATATATTTT.

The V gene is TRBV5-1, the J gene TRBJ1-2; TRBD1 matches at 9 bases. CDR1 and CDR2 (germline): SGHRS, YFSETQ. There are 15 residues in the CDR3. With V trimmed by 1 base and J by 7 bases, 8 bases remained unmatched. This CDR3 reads CASSLQGQGFLGYTF. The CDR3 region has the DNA TGCGCCAGCAGCTTGCAGGGACAGGGTTTTCTTGGCTACACCTTC.

DNA for the CDR3: TGTGCCAGCAGGGGGACATGGACAGATACGCAGTATTTT. Its protein is CASRGTWTDTQYF. The gene calls are TRBV6-5 and TRBJ2-3; perhaps TRBD1 as D (6 bases). Germline V gene sequence: CDR1 MNHEY, CDR2 SVGAGI. Deletions cut 6 bases from V and 3 bases from J, with 10 bases between. The CDR3 consists of 13 residues.

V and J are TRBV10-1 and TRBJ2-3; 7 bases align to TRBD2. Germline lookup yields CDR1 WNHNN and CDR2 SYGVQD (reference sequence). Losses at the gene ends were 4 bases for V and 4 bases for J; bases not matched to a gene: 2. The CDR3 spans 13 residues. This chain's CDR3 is CASSAGGADTQYF. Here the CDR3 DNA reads TGCGCCAGCAGTGCTGGGGGGGCAGATACGCAGTATTTT.

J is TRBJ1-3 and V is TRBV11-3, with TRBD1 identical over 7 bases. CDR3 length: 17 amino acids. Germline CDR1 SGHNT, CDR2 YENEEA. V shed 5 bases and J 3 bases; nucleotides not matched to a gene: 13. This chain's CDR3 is CASSTRRGRGNGNTIYF. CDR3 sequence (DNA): TGTGCCAGCAGCACTCGGCGGGGCAGGGGGAATGGAAACACCATATATTTT.

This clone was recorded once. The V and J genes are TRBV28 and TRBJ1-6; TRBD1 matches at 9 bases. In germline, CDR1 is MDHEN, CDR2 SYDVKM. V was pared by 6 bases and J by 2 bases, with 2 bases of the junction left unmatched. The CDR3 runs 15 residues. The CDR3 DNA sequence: TGTGCCAGCAGCACAGGGGGCCCCTATAATTCACCCCTCCACTTT. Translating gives CASSTGGPYNSPLHF.

The CDR3 here is CASSLETGLSVAFF. The CDR3 DNA reads TGCGCCAGCAGCTTGGAAACAGGGTTGTCCGTAGCTTTCTTT. The chain has TRBV5-1 and TRBJ1-1; possibly TRBD1 for D (6 bases). V was trimmed by 0 bases and J by 10 bases, leaving 16 bases between them. Per germline, CDR1 SGHRS and CDR2 YFSETQ. The CDR3 runs to 14 residues.

CDR3 DNA: TGTGCCAGCTCACCACAACTCGGGGGAAGCTCTGGAAACACCATATATTTT. Translating it yields CASSPQLGGSSGNTIYF. V and J are TRBV18 and TRBJ1-3; D is perhaps TRBD1 (5 bases). The CDR3 is made up of 17 amino acids. With 1 base removed from V and 0 bases from J, the gap between germline ends came to 13 bases. Germline values: CDR1 KGHSH, CDR2 LQKENI.

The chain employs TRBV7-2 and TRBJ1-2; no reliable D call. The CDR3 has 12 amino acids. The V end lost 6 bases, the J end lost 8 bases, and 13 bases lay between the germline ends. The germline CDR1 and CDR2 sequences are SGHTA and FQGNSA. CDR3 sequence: CASSPRGGGYTF. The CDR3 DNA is TGTGCCAGCAGTCCGCGGGGTGGGGGCTACACCTTC.

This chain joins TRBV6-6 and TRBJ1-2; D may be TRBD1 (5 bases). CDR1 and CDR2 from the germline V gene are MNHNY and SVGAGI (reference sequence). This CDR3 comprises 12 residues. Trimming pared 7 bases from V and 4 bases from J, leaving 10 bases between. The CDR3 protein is CASTPDSYGYTF. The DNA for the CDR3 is TGTGCCAGCACCCCCGACAGCTATGGCTACACCTTC.

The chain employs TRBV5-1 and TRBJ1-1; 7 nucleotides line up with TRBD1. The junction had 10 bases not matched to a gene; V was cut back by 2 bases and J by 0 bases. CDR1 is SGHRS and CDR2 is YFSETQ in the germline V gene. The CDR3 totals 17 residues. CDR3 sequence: CASSLSGTASMNTEAFF. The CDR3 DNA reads TGCGCCAGCAGCTTATCCGGGACAGCGAGCATGAACACTGAAGCTTTCTTT.

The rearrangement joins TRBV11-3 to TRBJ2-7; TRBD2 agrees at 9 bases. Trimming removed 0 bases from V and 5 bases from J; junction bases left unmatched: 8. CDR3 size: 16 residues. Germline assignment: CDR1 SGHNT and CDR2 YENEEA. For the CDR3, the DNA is TGTGCCAGCAGCTTAGAGCGGGGGGGCCTGTCCCACGAGCAGTACTTC. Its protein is CASSLERGGLSHEQYF.

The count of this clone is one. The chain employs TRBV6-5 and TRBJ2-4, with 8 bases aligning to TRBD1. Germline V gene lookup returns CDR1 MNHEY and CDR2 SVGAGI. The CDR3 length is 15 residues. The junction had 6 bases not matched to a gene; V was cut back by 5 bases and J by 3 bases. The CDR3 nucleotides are TGTGCCAGCAGTCCCCCCGGGACAGGCAAAAACATTCAGTACTTC. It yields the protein CASSPPGTGKNIQYF.

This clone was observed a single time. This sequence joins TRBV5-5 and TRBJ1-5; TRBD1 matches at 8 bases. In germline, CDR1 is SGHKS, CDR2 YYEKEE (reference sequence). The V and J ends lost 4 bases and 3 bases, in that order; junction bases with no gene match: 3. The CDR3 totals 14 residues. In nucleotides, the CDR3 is TGTGCCAGCAGCCAGACAGGGGTCAATCAGCCCCAGCATTTT. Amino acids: CASSQTGVNQPQHF.